This T cell receptor (beta chain) was identified during a study of regulatory T cells in long-lasting Graves disease. Study-wide context: Over 5 years of antithyroid drugs plus positive TSH receptor antibodies defined persistent Graves' disease.

Time point: persistent/refractory GD, antithyroid drugs over 5 years with positive TRAb. With RNA extracted from PBMCs as input, the TCR library was made. Study-level points and caveats: Among samples with persistent disease, TRBV28, TRBJ1-2 and TRBJ2-5 were favored. Persistent patients shared 2,741 public clonotypes among themselves. Newly diagnosed patients shared fewer, at about a thousand. Graves' patients with persistent disease showed TCR diversity lower than patients newly diagnosed.

Note on this clonotype: Its antigen remains unknown.

Assembly of TCR beta libraries relied on iRepertoire HTBI primers together with Arm-PCR of CDR3 regions. Each CDR3 protein gets one entry after TCRdb re-called the multiplex PCR reads with MiXCR. The table includes 300,000 to 500,000 distinct CDR3 sequences, around 20% detected once. The CDR3 has 13 amino acids. V was clipped by 5 bases and J by 3 bases, with 11 bases between them. CDR1 and CDR2 from the germline V gene are DFQATT and SNEGSKA (reference sequence). The sequence was collected from a female donor with Graves disease. This rearrangement joins TRBV20-1 to TRBJ1-5; TRBD1 is a possible D gene (6 bases). The sample was peripheral blood mononuclear cells (PBMCs), taken when the disease was refractory, from a patient treated with antithyroid drugs. The CDR3 region is CSASQGANQPQHF. The CDR3 DNA sequence: TGCAGTGCTTCACAGGGAGCCAATCAGCCCCAGCATTTT.